The present T cell receptor beta chain was sequenced within a study of cytomegalovirus exposure and HLA in healthy donors. The PCR ran on 60 Vbeta and 13 Jbeta primers. Some clones are missing from TCRdb's copy, which holds only in-frame ones; the method was immunoSEQ multiplex PCR. The sample lists under 200,000 clones; roughly 85% were seen once. After removal of 4 bases from V and 1 base from J, the junction contained 8 bases not matched to a gene. The CDR3 length is 17 residues. Germline V gene sequence: CDR1 MNHNS, CDR2 SASEGT. This TCR was sampled from a woman aged 50 to 65 in good health and CMV-seronegative. The sample consisted of PBMCs. The gene calls are TRBV6-1 and TRBJ2-3, with TRBD1 identical over 10 bases. CDR3 nucleotide sequence: TGTGCCAGCAGTGTCCTTCATGGGACAGGGGGCACAGATACGCAGTATTTT. It yields the protein CASSVLHGTGGTDTQYF.